This T cell receptor beta chain is from a study of T cell responses to AZD1222 COVID-19 vaccine. Findings of the study overall: With two AZD1222 doses given, Spike-specific TCR breadth and depth both rose. Recipients of AZD1222 seropositive at baseline numbered only 5 to 7. The donors showed a predominance of white British ancestry and of females, with possible underestimation of clonal diversity.

Trimming removed 5 bases from V and 6 bases from J; junction bases left unmatched: 9. This CDR3 spans 15 amino acids. Germline V CDR1 and CDR2: SGHTA, FQGNSA. As to this clone: What it recognizes is unknown.

Assay used: immunoSEQ multiplex PCR; TCRdb lists only in-frame clones, some missing. The sample includes about 120,000 clones, more than 85% seen only once; the top ten take 9.8%. The chain links TRBV7-2 to TRBJ2-2; 7 bases align to TRBD1. This TCR derives from an adult in good health. The material sequenced was peripheral blood, taken on day 0 of AZD1222 vaccination. CDR3 in DNA: TGTGCCAGCAGCGAAGGGACAGTTTTCGCCGGGGAGCTGTTTTTT. Residues: CASSEGTVFAGELFF.